Given below is one TCR beta chain in context. Its antigen is currently not known. No much larger clone exists at a distance of one base, and base qualities are not known. These data belong to a study of CD8 T cells in Susac syndrome (dated by TCRdb to about 2019). General notes on the study: Repertoire sequencing was used to test whether CD8+ T cell activation and differentiation in Susac syndrome was antigen driven. Study-wide findings and limitations: The TCR sequencing and HLA analysis was acknowledged to have included a relatively small number of individuals.

RNA was extracted using the RNeasy kit, and about 0.45 to 1 ug of the RNA was reverse transcribed with random hexamers. The immunoSEQ multiplex PCR assay, covering 54 Vbeta and 13 Jbeta segments, was used to amplify TCR beta CDR3 regions. To correct PCR amplification bias, a synthetic template baseline was used for both primer optimization and computational correction. The original pipeline was this. Reads were annotated to V, D and J genes per IMGT and analyzed with immunoSEQ Analyzer, keeping only productive sequences. To calculate clonality, Shannon entropy was normalized by log2 of the number of productive unique sequences and then subtracted from one. For each patient and control, public and private clones were evaluated among the 100 most prevalent clones. A clone was defined as Susac-specific if it was absent from the healthy and MS cohorts, from roughly 1,000 published viral clones and from other ImmuneACCESS disease sequences. The public reads were reprocessed in TCRdb via fastp at Q25 and MiXCR, keeping in-frame beta chains. Each CDR3 protein gets just one entry, which takes the most common genes and DNA from the rows behind it. TCRdb, not the authors, supplied the V and J calls. The sample table holds 90,000 to 150,000 distinct CDR3 sequences, of which 85% to 95% were seen once. About 0.14% of the sample is held by the ten biggest clonotypes.

V was cut back by 8 bases and J by 5 bases, leaving a gap of 21 bases between them. Taken from cysteine to phenylalanine, the CDR3 has 16 residues. Just CDR3 DNA is preserved here, 48 bases in frame from base 1. High-throughput TCR beta sequencing profiled peripheral blood CD8+ and CD4+ T cells from healthy donors, Susac syndrome patients and multiple sclerosis patients. The healthy donors served as controls matched for age and sex. Bulk CD8+ and CD4+ T cells were purified by magnetic negative isolation, whereas CD8+ TEMRA cells were enriched by FACS. Blood was collected in EDTA tubes and processed within 24 hours, with PBMCs isolated through density gradient centrifugation. PBMCs intended for TCR sequencing were cryopreserved in liquid nitrogen and thawed later in a water bath at 37 degrees C. The sorted or isolated CD4+, CD8+ and CD8+ TEMRA cells reached a purity of at least 90%.

The receptor comes from a human donor in good health. The sample was CD4+ T cells from PBMCs. The receptor chain draws on TRBV12-3 or TRBV12-4 and TRBJ2-2; the best D guess is TRBD1, with 6 bases matching. The DNA sequence is given as TGTGCCAGCGCCACGTCGAGGGGGTGGCGGACCGGGGAGCTGTTTTTT. Protein translation: CASATSRGWRTGELFF.